These 30 T cell receptor beta chains originate from one sample sequenced in a study of shared clonotypes between healthy human individuals. Sequencing used immunoSEQ multiplex PCR; TCRdb keeps in-frame clones, though not all of them. This table has about 300,000 clones, approximately 79% appearing once. The sequenced sample consisted of memory CD4+ T cells sorted from blood. The subset denotes: CD45RA-negative fraction. Every receptor here comes from a man younger than 45 in good health.

J is TRBJ2-3 and V is TRBV7-2, with 7 bases lining up with TRBD2. The germline CDR1 and CDR2 sequences are SGHTA and FQGNSA. The CDR3 spans 15 residues. V lost 3 bases and J lost 2; bases outside the gene matches: 5. CDR3 nucleotide sequence: TGTGCCAGCAGCTTCGTACGACTAGCCACAGATACGCAGTATTTT. Protein: CASSFVRLATDTQYF.

The J gene is TRBJ2-1, the V gene TRBV2; 10 nucleotides match TRBD2. The trim removed 4 bases at V and 7 bases at J, leaving 4 bases unmatched. The CDR3 runs 14 residues. Looked up from germline, CDR1 is SNHLY and CDR2 is FYNNEI. The CDR3 DNA reads as TGTGCCAGCAGTGTGAGGACTAGCGGAAATGAGCAGTTCTTC. Amino acid sequence: CASSVRTSGNEQFF.

V gene TRBV2 combines with J gene TRBJ1-5, with D possibly TRBD1 on 5 matching bases. The CDR3 is 16 residues long. Germline V gives CDR1 SNHLY, CDR2 FYNNEI. V lost 2 bases to trimming and J lost 1 base, with 12 bases between them. In DNA form, the CDR3 reads TGTGCCAGCAGTGAATGGGGGGGATTCAGCAATCAGCCCCAGCATTTT. Translation gives CASSEWGGFSNQPQHF.

The sample holds a few counts of this clone. CDR3 bases: TGTGCCAGCAGCGCCCACAATGAGCAGTTCTTC. Amino acids: CASSAHNEQFF. The rearrangement links TRBV9 to TRBJ2-1; D remains ambiguous. Germline assignment: CDR1 SGDLS and CDR2 YYNGEE. CDR3 size: 11 residues. The V and J ends lost 3 bases and 5 bases respectively, with 3 bases between them.

V and J are TRBV10-3 and TRBJ2-7; 10 positions agree with TRBD1. The germline V gene encodes CDR1 ENHRY and CDR2 SYGVKD. The junction had 10 bases not matched to a gene; V was cut back by 3 bases and J by 11 bases. The CDR3 is made up of 14 amino acids. For the CDR3, the DNA is TGTGCCATCAGTGAAACCGGGACAGGGGCTATAGAGTACTTC. This translates into CAISETGTGAIEYF.

This rearrangement joins TRBV5-6 to TRBJ1-2, with no clear D. The CDR3 has 13 residues. The ends were cut back, 1 base at V and 4 bases at J, with 8 bases in the middle. Germline V gene data show CDR1 as SGHDT and CDR2 as YYEEEE. As DNA, the CDR3 is TGTGCCAGCAGCTTGCTCGAATCCTATGGCTACACCTTC. Encoded protein: CASSLLESYGYTF. Based on the CDR3 plus reference TRBV5-6 and TRBJ1-2, the full variable domain is DAGVTQSPTHLIKTRGQQVTLRCSPKSGHDTVSWYQQALGQGPQFIFQYYEEEERQRGNFPDRFSGHQFPNYSSELNVNALLLGDSALYLCASSLLESYGYTFGSGTRLTVV.

This chain joins TRBV5-1 and TRBJ2-1; 11 nucleotides agree with TRBD1. Germline lookup yields CDR1 SGHRS and CDR2 YFSETQ. The V segment lost 4 bases and the J segment 4 bases; nucleotides outside the gene matches: 7. The CDR3 spans 16 residues. In DNA form, the CDR3 reads TGCGCCAGCAGCAGTGGACAGGGGGCCAGATACAATGAGCAGTTCTTC. Amino acid sequence: CASSSGQGARYNEQFF.

The J gene is TRBJ2-5, the V gene TRBV29-1; 8 nucleotides align to TRBD1. The CDR3 is 12 residues long. From germline, CDR1 is SQVTM and CDR2 ANQGSEA. The V gene end was trimmed by 7 bases and the J gene end by 5 bases; junction bases not matched to a gene: 6. The CDR3 reads CSGLQGDETQYF. The CDR3 bases are TGCAGCGGCTTACAGGGGGACGAGACCCAGTACTTC.

V is TRBV15 and J is TRBJ2-1; 9 bases fit TRBD2. Per the germline V gene, CDR1 is LNHNV and CDR2 is YYDKDF (reference sequence). The CDR3 consists of 18 residues. V was pared by 1 base and J by 1 base, with 8 bases of the junction left unmatched. CDR3 nucleotides: TGTGCCACCAGCAGAGCTGGTCGCGGGAGGGGGTCCTACAATGAGCAGTTCTTC. This gives the protein CATSRAGRGRGSYNEQFF.

A word on this clone: The sample carries other DNA sequences with the same CDR3. V gene TRBV9 combines with J gene TRBJ2-5; D call uncertain. This CDR3 contains 14 residues. Trimming took 0 bases from V and 2 from J, leaving 8 bases between them. Germline CDR1 is SGDLS and CDR2 is YYNGEE. The CDR3 loop is CASSVGVGQETQYF. CDR3 nucleotide sequence: TGTGCCAGCAGCGTAGGGGTAGGGCAAGAGACCCAGTACTTC.

Only a few counts were recorded for this clone. The chain carries TRBV5-1 and TRBJ1-2, with a weak D call TRBD1 (6 bases). This CDR3 has 14 residues. CDR1 SGHRS and CDR2 YFSETQ come from the germline V gene. V was shortened by 1 base and J by 7 bases, with 14 bases between the two germline ends. CDR3 loop: CASSLRGAETGYTF. In DNA form, the CDR3 reads TGCGCCAGCAGCTTGAGGGGGGCGGAGACTGGCTACACCTTC.

This chain joins TRBV15 and TRBJ2-3, with 10 bases matching TRBD1. With 6 bases clipped from V and 6 bases from J, the junction kept 9 bases outside the gene matches. This CDR3 is built from 15 residues. Per the germline V gene, CDR1 is LNHNV and CDR2 is YYDKDF (reference sequence). The CDR3 nucleotides read TGTGCCACCAGTAGGAGGGGACAGGGGTTGGATACGCAGTATTTT. Translating it yields CATSRRGQGLDTQYF.

The chain links TRBV9 to TRBJ2-3; TRBD1 agrees at 8 bases. The junction had 9 bases not matched to a gene; V was cut back by 0 bases and J by 0 bases. This CDR3 is 18 amino acids long. Germline lookup yields CDR1 SGDLS and CDR2 YYNGEE. The CDR3 protein is CASSVGDHRGTSTDTQYF. The CDR3 coding sequence is TGTGCCAGCAGCGTAGGGGATCACAGGGGGACTAGCACAGATACGCAGTATTTT. The whole variable domain, filled in from reference TRBV9 and TRBJ2-3, reads DSGVTQTPKHLITATGQRVTLRCSPRSGDLSVYWYQQSLDQGLQFLIQYYNGEERAKGNILERFSAQQFPDLHSELNLSSLELGDSALYFCASSVGDHRGTSTDTQYFGPGTRLTVL.

This clone was seen only a few times. The chain combines TRBV28 with TRBJ2-3; a possible D gene is TRBD1 (8 bases). The CDR3 has 17 residues. The germline V gene encodes CDR1 MDHEN and CDR2 SYDVKM. V gave up 6 bases and J gave up 3 bases, with 22 bases separating them. CDR3 coding DNA: TGTGCCAGCAGCGACCCCAGGGGGCGGGAGAATACAGATACGCAGTATTTT. It encodes CASSDPRGRENTDTQYF.

This chain connects TRBV2 to TRBJ2-1, with TRBD1 as a possible D gene (5 bases). V shed 7 bases and J shed 1 base, with 14 bases lying between them. Germline loops: CDR1 SNHLY, CDR2 FYNNEI. This CDR3 spans 15 amino acids. CDR3 DNA sequence: TGTGCCAGCAAACCGTTGGGGCCTTCCTACAATGAGCAGTTCTTC. Protein product: CASKPLGPSYNEQFF. Supplemented by reference TRBV2 and TRBJ2-1, the full variable domain reads EPEVTQTPSHQVTQMGQEVILRCVPISNHLYFYWYRQILGQKVEFLVSFYNNEISEKSEIFDDQFSVERPDGSNFTLKIRSTKLEDSAMYFCASKPLGPSYNEQFFGPGTRLTVL.

This rearrangement joins TRBV25-1 to TRBJ2-2; D gene ambiguous. CDR1 and CDR2 from the germline V gene are MGHDK and SYGVNS. CDR3 length: 16 residues. The V end was cut by 1 base, the J end by 8 bases, with 17 bases between. The chain's CDR3 is CASSESMASSAGELFF. The CDR3 DNA reads as TGTGCCAGCAGTGAATCAATGGCCTCTTCGGCTGGGGAGCTGTTTTTT.

This rearrangement joins TRBV2 to TRBJ2-7; D might be TRBD2 (5 bases). V dropped 7 bases and J dropped 0 bases, with 13 bases sitting between them. The CDR3 totals 14 residues. CDR1 and CDR2 (germline): SNHLY, FYNNEI. CDR3 DNA sequence: TGTGCCAGCAAATACGAGCGGACCTCCTACGAGCAGTACTTC. This sequence encodes CASKYERTSYEQYF.

The chain is built from TRBV30 and TRBJ1-4; D may be TRBD1 (5 bases). The V gene's germline CDR1 is GTSNPN and CDR2 SVGIG (reference sequence). Trimming shortened V by 1 base and J by 8 bases, and 32 bases separated the two germline ends. The CDR3 sequence is 20 residues long. CDR3 amino acids: CAWSEWGSILSKNMEEKLFF. CDR3 in DNA: TGTGCCTGGAGTGAATGGGGGTCTATCTTATCCAAAAATATGGAAGAAAAACTGTTTTTT.

The V gene is TRBV5-1, the J gene TRBJ2-7, with a weak D call TRBD2 (6 bases). The CDR3 is made up of 14 amino acids. V was clipped by 1 base and J by 7 bases, with 15 bases between them. Germline assignment: CDR1 SGHRS and CDR2 YFSETQ. CDR3 in DNA: TGCGCCAGCAGCTTGAATACTCCGGGACTGGAGCAGTACTTC. Translation: CASSLNTPGLEQYF.

This chain uses TRBV7-6 with TRBJ2-7; TRBD1 agrees at 9 bases. CDR3 length: 18 amino acids. J gave up 4 bases and V 1 base, and 14 bases lay outside the gene matches. Germline-derived CDR1 and CDR2 are SGHVS and FNYEAQ. The DNA for the CDR3 is TGTGCCAGCAGCTTAGGCCAAGCACCGGGACAGGGCCATTACGAGCAGTACTTC. Its protein product is CASSLGQAPGQGHYEQYF.

The rearrangement joins TRBV5-1 to TRBJ2-2; D not certain. V gave up 6 bases and J gave up 4 bases, with 16 bases separating them. Per germline, CDR1 SGHRS and CDR2 YFSETQ. This CDR3 comprises 15 residues. Here the CDR3 reads CASKTVMGSTGELFF. CDR3 DNA: TGCGCCAGCAAGACGGTTATGGGTAGCACCGGGGAGCTGTTTTTT.

The chain is built from TRBV7-2 and TRBJ2-3; a weak D match, TRBD2 (6 bases). Germline loops: CDR1 SGHTA, CDR2 FQGNSA. The V gene lost 0 bases and the J gene lost 0 bases, with 13 bases spanning the gap. The CDR3 extends over 17 amino acids. The CDR3 DNA is TGTGCCAGCAGCTTAGCCTTAGGCGGGACCAGCACAGATACGCAGTATTTT. It yields the protein CASSLALGGTSTDTQYF.

This clone was detected only a few times. The V gene is TRBV6-5, the J gene TRBJ2-2; 7 bases match TRBD2. Per germline, CDR1 MNHEY and CDR2 SVGAGI. Losses at the gene ends were 5 bases for V and 4 bases for J; bases not matched to a gene: 4. This CDR3 region has 14 residues. The CDR3 bases are TGTGCCAGCAGTAAGACTAGCCGCACCGGGGAGCTGTTTTTT. Translation gives CASSKTSRTGELFF.

CDR3 region: CASSLARGLQETQYF. CDR3 bases: TGTGCCAGCAGCTTGGCAAGGGGGCTGCAAGAGACCCAGTACTTC. The genes are TRBV5-4 and TRBJ2-5; TRBD1 aligns across 7 bases. In germline, CDR1 is SGHNT, CDR2 YYREEE (reference sequence). Unmatched junction bases numbered 4, after V lost 0 bases and J lost 2 bases. CDR3 length equals 15 residues.

This clone was counted a few times. This sequence joins TRBV6-5 and TRBJ1-2, with 8 bases matching TRBD1. CDR3 size: 14 residues. V shed 5 bases and J 7 bases; nucleotides not matched to a gene: 9. Germline CDR1 MNHEY, CDR2 SVGAGI. The CDR3 protein is CASSTRQGSGGYTF. DNA of the CDR3: TGTGCCAGCAGTACCCGACAGGGGTCGGGTGGCTACACCTTC.

Concerning this clone itself: A much larger clone lies a single base off, so this may be a read error. The chain carries TRBV5-1 and TRBJ2-7; the match to TRBD2 covers 11 bases. Germline assignment: CDR1 SGHRS and CDR2 YFSETQ. This CDR3 contains 15 residues. Trimming took 5 bases from V and 6 from J; bases not matched to a gene: 10. The CDR3 sequence: CASRESGTSGFEQYF. In DNA form, the CDR3 reads TGCGCCAGCAGAGAATCCGGGACTAGCGGCTTCGAGCAGTACTTC.

On this clone: Other DNA sequences in the same sample also yield this CDR3. V and J are TRBV6-4 and TRBJ1-1; no clear D gene. The CDR3 contains 13 residues. Trimming removed 3 bases from V and 3 bases from J, with 8 bases in between. CDR1 and CDR2 from the germline V gene are MRHNA and SNTAGT. The CDR3 DNA is TGTGCCAGCAGTGATCGGCAGGACACTGAAGCTTTCTTT. Protein sequence: CASSDRQDTEAFF.

V gene TRBV27 combines with J gene TRBJ2-5; D possibly corresponds to TRBD2 (6 bases). The ends were cut back, 4 bases at V and 5 bases at J, with 17 bases in the middle. Germline V lookup: CDR1 MNHEY, CDR2 SMNVEV (reference sequence). The CDR3 sequence is 15 residues long. The CDR3 region is CASSSGWRVDETQYF. CDR3 bases: TGTGCCAGCAGTTCCGGATGGAGGGTCGATGAGACCCAGTACTTC.

V is TRBV11-2 and J is TRBJ1-2; the match to TRBD1 covers 8 bases. The germline CDR1 and CDR2 sequences are SGHAT and FQNNGV. This CDR3 spans 13 amino acids. V lost 5 bases and J lost 5; bases outside the gene matches: 4. CDR3 amino acids: CASSKTGEYGYTF. Written as DNA, the CDR3 is TGTGCCAGCAGCAAGACAGGGGAATATGGCTACACCTTC.

Only a few counts were recorded for this clone. J is TRBJ2-7 and V is TRBV29-1; 9 bases are a match to TRBD2. The CDR3 loop spans 15 amino acids. Trimming at V came to 4 bases and at J to 3 bases, leaving 10 bases not matched to a gene. In germline, CDR1 is SQVTM, CDR2 ANQGSEA. The CDR3 is CSVGAGGGVGYEQYF. CDR3 DNA: TGCAGCGTTGGAGCGGGAGGTGGTGTGGGCTACGAGCAGTACTTC.